This TCR beta chain was sequenced in a study of T cells in Graves' hyperthyroidism and ophthalmopathy. As for the study in general: Blood was drawn when the patient was first diagnosed and still untreated.

This CDR3 is 10 amino acids long. Trimming took 2 bases from V and 15 from J, leaving 8 bases between them. Germline V lookup: CDR1 MNHNS, CDR2 SASEGT. Stable Graves' hyperthyroidism denoted no ophthalmopathy progression over 18 months. Amplification targeted TCR beta CDR3 regions from RNA transcripts. Carried out on the TCR CDR3, a first-round RT-PCR used the HTBI primer set. TCRdb itself ran the multiplex PCR reads through MiXCR, one entry per CDR3 protein. Of hundreds of thousands of distinct CDR3 sequences in the sample, around 15% were seen once. This clonotype was observed a few times. The V call is TRBV6-1, the J call TRBJ2-1; D uncertain. The clonotype comes from a woman aged 40 to 50 with Graves' hyperthyroidism. Sequenced input: blood. CDR3 coding DNA: TGTGCCAGCAGTGAATTAAGTAGGTTCTTC. It is translated as CASSELSRFF.